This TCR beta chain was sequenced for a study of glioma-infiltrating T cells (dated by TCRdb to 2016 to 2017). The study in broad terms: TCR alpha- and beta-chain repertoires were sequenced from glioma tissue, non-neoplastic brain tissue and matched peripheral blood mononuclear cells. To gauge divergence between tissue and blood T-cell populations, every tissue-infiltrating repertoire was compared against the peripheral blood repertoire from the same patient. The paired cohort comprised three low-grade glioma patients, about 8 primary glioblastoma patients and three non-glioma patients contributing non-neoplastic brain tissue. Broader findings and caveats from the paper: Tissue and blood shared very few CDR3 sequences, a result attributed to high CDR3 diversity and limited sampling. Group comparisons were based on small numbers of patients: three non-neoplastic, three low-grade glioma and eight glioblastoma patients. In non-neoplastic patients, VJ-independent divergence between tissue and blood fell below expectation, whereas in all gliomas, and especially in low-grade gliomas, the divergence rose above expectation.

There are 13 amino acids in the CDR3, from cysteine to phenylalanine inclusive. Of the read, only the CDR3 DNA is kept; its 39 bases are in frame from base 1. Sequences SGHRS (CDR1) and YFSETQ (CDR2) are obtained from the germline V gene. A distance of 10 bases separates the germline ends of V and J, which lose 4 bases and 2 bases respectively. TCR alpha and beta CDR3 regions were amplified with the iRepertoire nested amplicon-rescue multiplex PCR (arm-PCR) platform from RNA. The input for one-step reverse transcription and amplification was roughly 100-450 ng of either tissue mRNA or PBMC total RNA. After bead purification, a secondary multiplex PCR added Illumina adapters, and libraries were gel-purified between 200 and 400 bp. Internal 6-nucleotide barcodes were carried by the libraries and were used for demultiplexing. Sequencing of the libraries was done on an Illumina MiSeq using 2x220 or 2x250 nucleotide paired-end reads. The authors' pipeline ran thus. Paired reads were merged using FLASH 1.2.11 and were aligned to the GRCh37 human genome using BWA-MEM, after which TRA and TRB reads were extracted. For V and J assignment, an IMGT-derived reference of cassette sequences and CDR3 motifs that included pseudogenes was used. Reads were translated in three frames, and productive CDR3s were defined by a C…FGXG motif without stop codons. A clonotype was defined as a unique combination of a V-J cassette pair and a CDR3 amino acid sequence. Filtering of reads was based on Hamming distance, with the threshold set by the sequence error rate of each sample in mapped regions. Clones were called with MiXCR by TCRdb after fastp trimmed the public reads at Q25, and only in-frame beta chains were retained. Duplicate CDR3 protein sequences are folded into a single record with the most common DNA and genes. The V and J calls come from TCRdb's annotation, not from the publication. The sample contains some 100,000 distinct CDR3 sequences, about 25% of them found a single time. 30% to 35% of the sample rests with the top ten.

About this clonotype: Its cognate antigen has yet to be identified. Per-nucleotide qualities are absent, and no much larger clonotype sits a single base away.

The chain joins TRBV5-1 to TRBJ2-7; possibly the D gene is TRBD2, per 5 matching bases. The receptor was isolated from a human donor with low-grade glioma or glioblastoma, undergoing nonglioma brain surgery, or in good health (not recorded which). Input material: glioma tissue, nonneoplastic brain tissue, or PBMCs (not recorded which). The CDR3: CASSPGSTYEQYF. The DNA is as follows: TGCGCCAGCAGCCCGGGGTCCACCTACGAGCAGTACTTC.